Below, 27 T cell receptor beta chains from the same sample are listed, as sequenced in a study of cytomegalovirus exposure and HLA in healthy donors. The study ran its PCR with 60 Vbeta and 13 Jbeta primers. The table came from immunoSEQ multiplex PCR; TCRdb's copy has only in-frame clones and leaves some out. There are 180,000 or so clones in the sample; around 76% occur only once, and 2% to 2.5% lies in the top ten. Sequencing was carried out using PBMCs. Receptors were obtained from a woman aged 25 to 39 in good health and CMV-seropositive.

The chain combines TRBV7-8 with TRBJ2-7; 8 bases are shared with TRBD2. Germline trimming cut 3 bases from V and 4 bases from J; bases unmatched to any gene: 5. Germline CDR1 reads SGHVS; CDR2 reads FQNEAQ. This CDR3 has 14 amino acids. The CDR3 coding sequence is TGTGCCAGCAGCTTCGACGGACTAGCTTACGAGCAGTACTTC. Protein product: CASSFDGLAYEQYF.

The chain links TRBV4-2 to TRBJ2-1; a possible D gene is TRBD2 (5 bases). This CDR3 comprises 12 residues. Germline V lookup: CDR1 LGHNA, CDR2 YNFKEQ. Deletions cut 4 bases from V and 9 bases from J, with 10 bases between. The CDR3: CASSRGGGEQFF. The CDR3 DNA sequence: TGTGCCAGCAGCCGAGGTGGAGGTGAGCAGTTCTTC.

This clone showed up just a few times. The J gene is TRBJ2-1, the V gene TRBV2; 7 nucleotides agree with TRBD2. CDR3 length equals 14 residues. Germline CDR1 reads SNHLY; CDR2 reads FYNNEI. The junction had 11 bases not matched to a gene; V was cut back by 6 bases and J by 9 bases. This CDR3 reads CASSGGPGGAEQFF. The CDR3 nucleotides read TGTGCCAGCAGCGGGGGTCCGGGGGGTGCTGAGCAGTTCTTC.

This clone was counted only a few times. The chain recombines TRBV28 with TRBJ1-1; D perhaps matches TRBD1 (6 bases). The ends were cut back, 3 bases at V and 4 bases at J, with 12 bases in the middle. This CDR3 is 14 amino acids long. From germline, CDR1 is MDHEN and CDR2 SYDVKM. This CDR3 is CASSFIRGITEAFF. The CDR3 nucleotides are TGTGCCAGCAGTTTTATTAGGGGGATCACTGAAGCTTTCTTT.

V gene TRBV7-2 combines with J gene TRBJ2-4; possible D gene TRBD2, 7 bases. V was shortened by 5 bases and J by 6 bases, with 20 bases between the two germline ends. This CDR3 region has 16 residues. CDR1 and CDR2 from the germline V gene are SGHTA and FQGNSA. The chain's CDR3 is CASSASSGGRGNIQYF. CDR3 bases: TGTGCCAGCAGCGCTTCCTCCGGGGGGCGGGGAAACATTCAGTACTTC.

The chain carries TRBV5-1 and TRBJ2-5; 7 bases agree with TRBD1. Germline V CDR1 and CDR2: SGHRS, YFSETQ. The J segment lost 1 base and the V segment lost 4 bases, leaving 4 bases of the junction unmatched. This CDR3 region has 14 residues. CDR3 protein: CASSVTGVQETQYF. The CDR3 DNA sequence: TGCGCCAGCAGCGTAACAGGGGTCCAAGAGACCCAGTACTTC. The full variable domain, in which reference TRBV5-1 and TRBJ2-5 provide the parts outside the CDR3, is KAGVTQTPRYLIKTRGQQVTLSCSPISGHRSVSWYQQTPGQGLQFLFEYFSETQRNKGNFPGRFSGRQFSNSRSEMNVSTLELGDSALYLCASSVTGVQETQYFGPGTRLLVL.

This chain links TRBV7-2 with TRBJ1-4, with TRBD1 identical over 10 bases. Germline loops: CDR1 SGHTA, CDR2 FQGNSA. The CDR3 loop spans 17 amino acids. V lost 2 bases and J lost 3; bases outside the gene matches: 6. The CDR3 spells CASSLPGQGPPNEKLFF. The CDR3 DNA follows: TGTGCCAGCAGCTTACCGGGACAGGGGCCCCCTAATGAAAAACTGTTTTTT.

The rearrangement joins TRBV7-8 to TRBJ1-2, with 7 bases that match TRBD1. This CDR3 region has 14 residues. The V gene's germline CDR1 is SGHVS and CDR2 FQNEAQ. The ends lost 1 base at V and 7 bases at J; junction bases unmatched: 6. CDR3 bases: TGTGCCAGCAGCTTAGACAGGGGATTCGGTGGCTACACCTTC. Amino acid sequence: CASSLDRGFGGYTF.

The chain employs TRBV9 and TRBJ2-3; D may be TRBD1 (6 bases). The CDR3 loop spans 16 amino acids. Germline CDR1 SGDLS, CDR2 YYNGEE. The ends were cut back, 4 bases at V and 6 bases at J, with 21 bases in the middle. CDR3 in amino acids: CASSSYRVYVPDTQYF. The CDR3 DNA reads TGTGCCAGCAGCTCATACAGGGTGTATGTCCCGGATACGCAGTATTTT.

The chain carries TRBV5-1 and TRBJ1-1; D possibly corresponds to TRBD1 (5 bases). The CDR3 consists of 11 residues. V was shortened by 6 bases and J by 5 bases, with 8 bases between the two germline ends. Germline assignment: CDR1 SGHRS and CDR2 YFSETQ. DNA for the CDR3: TGCGCCAGCAACGGGGGGACTGAAGCTTTCTTT. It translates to CASNGGTEAFF.

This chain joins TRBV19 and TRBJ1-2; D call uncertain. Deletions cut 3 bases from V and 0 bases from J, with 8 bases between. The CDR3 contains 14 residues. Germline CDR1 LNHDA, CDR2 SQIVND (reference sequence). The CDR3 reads CASSIPGTNYGYTF. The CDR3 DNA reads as TGTGCCAGTAGTATTCCAGGCACTAACTATGGCTACACCTTC.

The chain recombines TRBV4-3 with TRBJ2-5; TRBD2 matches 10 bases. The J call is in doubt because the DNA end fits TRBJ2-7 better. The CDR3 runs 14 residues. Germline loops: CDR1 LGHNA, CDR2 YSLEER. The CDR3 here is CASSPLAGLYEQYF. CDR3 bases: TGCGCCAGCAGCCCACTAGCGGGGCTTTACGAGCAGTACTTC.

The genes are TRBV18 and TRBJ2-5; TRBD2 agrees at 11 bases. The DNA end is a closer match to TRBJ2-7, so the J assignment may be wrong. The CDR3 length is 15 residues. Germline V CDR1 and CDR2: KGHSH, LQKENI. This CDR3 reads CASLEGASGGYEQYF. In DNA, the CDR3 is TGTGCCAGCCTAGAGGGGGCTAGCGGGGGGTACGAGCAGTACTTC.

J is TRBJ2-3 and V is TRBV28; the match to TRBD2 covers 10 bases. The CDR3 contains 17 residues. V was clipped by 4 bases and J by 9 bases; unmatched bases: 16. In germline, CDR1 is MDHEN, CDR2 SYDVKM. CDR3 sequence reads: CASSSLAGGPLIGTQYF. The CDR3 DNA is TGTGCCAGCAGTTCCTTAGCGGGGGGCCCCCTTATTGGGACGCAGTATTTT.

CDR3: CATSRDWTGGGNQPQHF. CDR3 coding DNA: TGTGCCACCAGCAGAGATTGGACAGGGGGTGGCAATCAGCCCCAGCATTTT. The chain employs TRBV15 and TRBJ1-5; 10 bases line up with TRBD1. Germline CDR1 reads LNHNV; CDR2 reads YYDKDF (reference sequence). V shed 0 bases and J 2 bases; nucleotides not matched to a gene: 4. This CDR3 has 17 residues.

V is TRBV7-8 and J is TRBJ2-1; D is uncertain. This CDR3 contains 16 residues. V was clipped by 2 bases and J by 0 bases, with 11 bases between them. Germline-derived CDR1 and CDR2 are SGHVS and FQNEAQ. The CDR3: CASSLSESSSYNEQFF. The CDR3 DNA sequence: TGTGCCAGCAGCTTATCCGAGAGTAGCTCCTACAATGAGCAGTTCTTC.

The CDR3 bases are TGTGCCAGCAGCCTGACAGGACCCGGGGAGCTGTTTTTT. Its translation is CASSLTGPGELFF. The rearrangement joins TRBV7-2 to TRBJ2-2; tentative D call: TRBD1 (6 bases). V gave up 5 bases and J gave up 6 bases, with 10 bases separating them. The CDR3 length is 13 residues. Per germline, CDR1 SGHTA and CDR2 FQGNSA.

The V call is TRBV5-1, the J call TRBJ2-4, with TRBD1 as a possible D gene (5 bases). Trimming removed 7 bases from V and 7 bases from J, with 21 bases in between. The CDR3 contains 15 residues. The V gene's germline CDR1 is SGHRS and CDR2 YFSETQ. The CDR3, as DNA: TGCGCCAGCCGCCCGCTGGCAGGGCCTAGGAACATTCAGTACTTC. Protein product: CASRPLAGPRNIQYF.

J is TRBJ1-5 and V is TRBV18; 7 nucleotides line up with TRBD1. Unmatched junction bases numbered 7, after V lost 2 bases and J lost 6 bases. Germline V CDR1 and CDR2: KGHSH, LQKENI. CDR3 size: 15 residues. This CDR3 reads CASSPGTASGQPQHF. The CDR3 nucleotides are TGTGCCAGCTCACCAGGGACAGCCTCCGGTCAGCCCCAGCATTTT.

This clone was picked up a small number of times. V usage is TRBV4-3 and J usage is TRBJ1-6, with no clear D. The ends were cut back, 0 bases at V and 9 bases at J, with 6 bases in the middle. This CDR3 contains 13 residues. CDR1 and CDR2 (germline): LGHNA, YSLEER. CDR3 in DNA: TGCGCCAGCAGCCAAGAACGGGGTTCACCCCTCCACTTT. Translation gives CASSQERGSPLHF.

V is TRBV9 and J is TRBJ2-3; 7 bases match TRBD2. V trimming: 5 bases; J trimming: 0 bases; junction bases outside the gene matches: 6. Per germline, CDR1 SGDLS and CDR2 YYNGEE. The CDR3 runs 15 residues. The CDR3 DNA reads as TGTGCCAGCAGGGCTGGCGGGAGTAGCACAGATACGCAGTATTTT. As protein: CASRAGGSSTDTQYF. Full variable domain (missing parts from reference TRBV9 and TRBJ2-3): DSGVTQTPKHLITATGQRVTLRCSPRSGDLSVYWYQQSLDQGLQFLIQYYNGEERAKGNILERFSAQQFPDLHSELNLSSLELGDSALYFCASRAGGSSTDTQYFGPGTRLTVL.

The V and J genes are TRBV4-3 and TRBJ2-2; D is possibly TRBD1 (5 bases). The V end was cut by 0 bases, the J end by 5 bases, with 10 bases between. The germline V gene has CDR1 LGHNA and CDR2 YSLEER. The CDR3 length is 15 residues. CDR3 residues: CASSQDRGRTGELFF. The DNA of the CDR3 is TGCGCCAGCAGCCAAGATAGGGGCCGAACCGGGGAGCTGTTTTTT.

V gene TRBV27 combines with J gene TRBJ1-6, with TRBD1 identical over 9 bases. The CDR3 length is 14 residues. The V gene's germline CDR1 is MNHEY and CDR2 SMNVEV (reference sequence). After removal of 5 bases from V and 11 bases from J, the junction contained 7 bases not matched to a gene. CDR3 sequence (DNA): TGTGCCAGCAGTCCAGGGACAGGGATGACACCCCTCCACTTT. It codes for CASSPGTGMTPLHF.

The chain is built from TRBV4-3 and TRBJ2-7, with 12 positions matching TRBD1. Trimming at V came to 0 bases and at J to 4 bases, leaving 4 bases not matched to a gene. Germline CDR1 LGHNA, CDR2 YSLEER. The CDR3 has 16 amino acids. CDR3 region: CASSQEPGQGAYEQYF. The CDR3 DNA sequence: TGCGCCAGCAGCCAAGAGCCGGGACAGGGGGCATACGAGCAGTACTTC.

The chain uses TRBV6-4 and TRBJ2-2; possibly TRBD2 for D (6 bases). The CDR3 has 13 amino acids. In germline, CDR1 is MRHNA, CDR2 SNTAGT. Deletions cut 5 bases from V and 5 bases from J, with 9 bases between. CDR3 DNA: TGTGCCAGCAGTCCTAGCGAGACCGGGGAGCTGTTTTTT. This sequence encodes CASSPSETGELFF.

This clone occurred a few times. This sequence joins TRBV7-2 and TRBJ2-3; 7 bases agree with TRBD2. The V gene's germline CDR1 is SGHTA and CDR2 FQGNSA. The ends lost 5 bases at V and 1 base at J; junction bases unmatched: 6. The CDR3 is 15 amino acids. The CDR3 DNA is TGTGCCAGCAGCCGTCAGCGGGGAGGCACAGATACGCAGTATTTT. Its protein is CASSRQRGGTDTQYF.

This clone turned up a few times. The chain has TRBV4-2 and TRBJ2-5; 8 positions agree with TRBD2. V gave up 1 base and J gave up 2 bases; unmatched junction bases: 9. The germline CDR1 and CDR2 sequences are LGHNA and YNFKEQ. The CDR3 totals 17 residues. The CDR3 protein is CASSQGRRGAGQETQYF. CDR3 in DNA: TGTGCCAGCAGCCAAGGCAGGCGGGGGGCCGGGCAAGAGACCCAGTACTTC.